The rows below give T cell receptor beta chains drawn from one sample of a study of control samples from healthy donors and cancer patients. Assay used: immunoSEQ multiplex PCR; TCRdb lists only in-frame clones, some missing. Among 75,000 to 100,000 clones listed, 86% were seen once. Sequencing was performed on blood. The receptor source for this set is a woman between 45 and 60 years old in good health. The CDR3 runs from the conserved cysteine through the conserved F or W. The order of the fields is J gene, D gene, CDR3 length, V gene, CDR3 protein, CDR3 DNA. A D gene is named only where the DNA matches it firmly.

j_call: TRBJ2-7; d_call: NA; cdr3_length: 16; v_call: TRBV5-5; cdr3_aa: CASSLERGGPLYEQYF; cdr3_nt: TGTGCCAGCAGCTTGGAACGAGGCGGGCCCCTCTACGAGCAGTACTTC
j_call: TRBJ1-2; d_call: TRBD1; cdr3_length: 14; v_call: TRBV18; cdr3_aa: CASSPQQGISGYTF; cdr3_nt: TGTGCCAGCTCACCACAACAGGGGATTAGTGGCTACACCTTC
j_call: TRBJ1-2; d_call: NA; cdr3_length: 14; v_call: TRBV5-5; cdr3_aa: CASSLAIANYGYTF; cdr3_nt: TGTGCCAGCAGCTTGGCCATAGCTAACTATGGCTACACCTTC
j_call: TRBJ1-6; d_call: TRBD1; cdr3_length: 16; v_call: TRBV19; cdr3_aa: CASSANRGADGSPLHF; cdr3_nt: TGTGCCAGTAGTGCCAACAGGGGGGCCGATGGATCACCCCTCCACTTT
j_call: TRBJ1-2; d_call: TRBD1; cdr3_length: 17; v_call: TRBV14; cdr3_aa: CASSQAGTGSSVRGYTF; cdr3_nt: TGTGCCAGCAGCCAAGCCGGGACAGGATCCTCGGTCCGGGGCTACACCTTC
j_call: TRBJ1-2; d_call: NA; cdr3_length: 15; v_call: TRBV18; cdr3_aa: CASSPDPLGNYGYTF; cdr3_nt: TGTGCCAGCTCACCCGACCCTCTCGGGAACTATGGCTACACCTTC
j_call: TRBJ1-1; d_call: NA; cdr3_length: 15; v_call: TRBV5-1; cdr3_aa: CASSLEGQSYTEAFF; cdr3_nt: TGCGCCAGCAGCTTGGAAGGACAGTCCTACACTGAAGCTTTCTTT
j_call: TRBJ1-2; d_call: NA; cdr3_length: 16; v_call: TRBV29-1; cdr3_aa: CSVEDPGRVFGYGYTF; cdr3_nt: TGCAGCGTTGAAGACCCGGGGAGGGTGTTTGGCTATGGCTACACCTTC
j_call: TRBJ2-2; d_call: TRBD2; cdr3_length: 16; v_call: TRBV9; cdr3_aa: CASSVLASGGTGELFF; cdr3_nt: TGTGCCAGCAGCGTATTGGCTAGCGGGGGTACCGGGGAGCTGTTTTTT
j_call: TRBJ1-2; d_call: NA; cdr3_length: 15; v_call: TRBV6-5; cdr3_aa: CASSYVTNNNYGYTF; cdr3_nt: TGTGCCAGCAGTTACGTGACAAACAATAACTATGGCTACACCTTC
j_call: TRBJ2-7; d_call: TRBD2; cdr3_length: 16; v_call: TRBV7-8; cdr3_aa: CASSRFHSGLAYEQYF; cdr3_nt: TGTGCCAGCAGCCGTTTCCACTCGGGACTAGCCTACGAGCAGTACTTC
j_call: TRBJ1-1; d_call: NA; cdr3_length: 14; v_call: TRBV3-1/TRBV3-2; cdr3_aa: CASSQLGVSTEAFF; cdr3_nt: TGTGCCAGCAGCCAATTGGGGGTGAGCACTGAAGCTTTCTTT
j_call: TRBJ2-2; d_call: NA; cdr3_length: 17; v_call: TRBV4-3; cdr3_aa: CASSQDVTVGYTGELFF; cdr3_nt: TGCGCCAGCAGCCAAGATGTGACAGTAGGGTACACCGGGGAGCTGTTTTTT
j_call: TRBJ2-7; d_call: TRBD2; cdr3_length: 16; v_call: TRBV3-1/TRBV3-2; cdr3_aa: CASSQDPSGGKIEQYF; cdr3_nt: TGTGCCAGCAGCCAAGATCCGAGCGGGGGAAAGATAGAGCAGTACTTC
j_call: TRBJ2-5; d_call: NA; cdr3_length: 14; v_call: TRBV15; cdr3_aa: CATSRLGNQETQYF; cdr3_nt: TGTGCCACCAGCAGATTAGGGAACCAAGAGACCCAGTACTTC
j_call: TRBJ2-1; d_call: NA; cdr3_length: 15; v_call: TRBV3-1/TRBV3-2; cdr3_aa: CASSQDKRVVGEQFF; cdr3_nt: TGTGCCAGCAGCCAAGATAAGCGGGTGGTCGGGGAGCAGTTCTTC
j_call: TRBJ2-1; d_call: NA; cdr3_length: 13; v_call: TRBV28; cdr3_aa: CASRTRQHNEQFF; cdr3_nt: TGTGCCAGCAGAACGAGACAGCACAATGAGCAGTTCTTC
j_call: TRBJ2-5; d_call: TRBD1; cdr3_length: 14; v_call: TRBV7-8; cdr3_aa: CASSSRTGQETQYF; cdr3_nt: TGTGCCAGCAGCTCTCGGACAGGCCAAGAGACCCAGTACTTC